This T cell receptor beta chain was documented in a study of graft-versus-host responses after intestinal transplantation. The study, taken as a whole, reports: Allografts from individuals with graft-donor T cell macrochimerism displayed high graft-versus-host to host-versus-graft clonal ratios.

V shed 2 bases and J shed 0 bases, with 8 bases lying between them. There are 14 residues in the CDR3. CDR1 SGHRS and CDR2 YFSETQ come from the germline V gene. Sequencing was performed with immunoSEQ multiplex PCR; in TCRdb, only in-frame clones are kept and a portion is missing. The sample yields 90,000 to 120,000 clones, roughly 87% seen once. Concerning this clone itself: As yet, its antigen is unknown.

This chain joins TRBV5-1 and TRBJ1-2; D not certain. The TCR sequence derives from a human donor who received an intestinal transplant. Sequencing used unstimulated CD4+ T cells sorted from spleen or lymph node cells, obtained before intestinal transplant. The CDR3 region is CASSFDTTNYGYTF. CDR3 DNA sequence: TGCGCCAGCAGCTTCGACACCACTAACTATGGCTACACCTTC. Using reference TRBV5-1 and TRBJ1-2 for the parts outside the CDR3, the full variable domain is KAGVTQTPRYLIKTRGQQVTLSCSPISGHRSVSWYQQTPGQGLQFLFEYFSETQRNKGNFPGRFSGRQFSNSRSEMNVSTLELGDSALYLCASSFDTTNYGYTFGSGTRLTVV.